One sample yielded the 24 T cell receptor beta chains listed below, sequenced in a study of blood T cells in healthy people across ages. It was with a sample-barcoded 5' primer and a J-beta primer mix that a second PCR of about 6 to 12 cycles was run. TCRdb analysed the 5' RACE reads with MiXCR anew, one entry per CDR3 protein. The sample consists of 1.6 million or so distinct CDR3 sequences, almost 35% of them appearing once. Source material: blood. These receptors were taken from a woman aged 25 to 39 in good health.

CDR3: CASSFPPQGGLETQYF. In DNA, the CDR3 is TGCGCCAGCAGCTTCCCGCCCCAGGGGGGGCTAGAGACCCAGTACTTC. The rearrangement joins TRBV5-1 to TRBJ2-5; tentatively, D is TRBD1 or TRBD2 (7 bases each). V lost 2 bases and J lost 4, with 18 bases in between. Germline V gene data show CDR1 as SGHRS and CDR2 as YFSETQ. This CDR3 comprises 16 residues.

This clonotype was picked up a small number of times. The rearrangement links TRBV12-3 or TRBV12-4 to TRBJ2-1, with D possibly being TRBD2 (5 bases). The CDR3 is 18 residues long. Trimming took off 1 base at V and 9 bases at J, with 25 bases between the two ends. CDR3 DNA sequence: TGTGCCAGCAGTTTAGGACCCCCTGAGCTAGGTAGGAGCGGTGAGCAGTTCTTC. Protein sequence: CASSLGPPELGRSGEQFF.

This clonotype was seen more than once but under ten times. V is TRBV30 and J is TRBJ2-7; 8 bases line up with TRBD2. The CDR3 extends over 23 amino acids. From germline, CDR1 is GTSNPN and CDR2 SVGIG (reference sequence). J lost 2 bases, V lost 0 bases, and 30 bases had no gene match. CDR3 nucleotides: TGTGCCTGGAGTGTCTCGCCCCGGACTAGCCTCCGTCTCAAGGATCTTTTGCCCTACGAGCAGTACTTC. Translated: CAWSVSPRTSLRLKDLLPYEQYF. Full variable domain (remainder filled in from reference TRBV30 and TRBJ2-7): SQTIHQWPATLVQPVGSPLSLECTVEGTSNPNLYWYRQAAGRGLQLLFYSVGIGQISSEVPQNLSASRPQDRQFILSSKKLLLSDSGFYLCAWSVSPRTSLRLKDLLPYEQYFGPGTRLTVT.

The chain links TRBV12-3 or TRBV12-4 to TRBJ1-2; the match to TRBD1 covers 7 bases. Unmatched junction bases numbered 5, after V lost 1 base and J lost 0 bases. This CDR3 contains 16 residues. CDR3 sequence (DNA): TGTGCCAGCAGTTTAGGGACAGGAGGTGCTAACTATGGCTACACCTTC. It encodes CASSLGTGGANYGYTF.

The chain couples TRBV11-2 to TRBJ1-4; 9 positions match TRBD1. Per the germline V gene, CDR1 is SGHAT and CDR2 is FQNNGV. This CDR3 has 15 residues. V lost 5 bases and J lost 8; bases outside the gene matches: 9. DNA for the CDR3: TGTGCCAGCAGCCTTCCAATGGACAGGGGCGAAAAACTGTTTTTT. It specifies CASSLPMDRGEKLFF.

This clonotype was picked up a small number of times. The chain is built from TRBV4-1 and TRBJ2-1; a weak D match, TRBD2 (7 bases). Germline V gene sequence: CDR1 MGHRA, CDR2 YSYEKL. The V gene lost 0 bases and the J gene lost 6 bases, with 12 bases spanning the gap. The CDR3 sequence is 15 residues long. The CDR3 DNA follows: TGCGCCAGCAGCCAAGAGTCTAGGGGGGGCAATGAGCAGTTCTTC. Its translation is CASSQESRGGNEQFF.

This clonotype was recorded a few times. The gene calls are TRBV5-1 and TRBJ2-4; 8 nucleotides line up with TRBD2. Germline CDR1 SGHRS, CDR2 YFSETQ. The length of the CDR3 is 16 residues. The V and J ends lost 0 bases and 7 bases, in that order; junction bases with no gene match: 9. CDR3 in amino acids: CASSLEVPGGLNIQYF. The CDR3 DNA follows: TGCGCCAGCAGCTTGGAAGTACCGGGAGGGCTGAACATTCAGTACTTC.

The chain recombines TRBV10-3 with TRBJ2-1; tentative D call: TRBD1 (6 bases). This CDR3 has 17 residues. V gave up 3 bases and J gave up 0 bases, with 15 bases separating them. Germline CDR1 reads ENHRY; CDR2 reads SYGVKD. The CDR3 here is CAISDATGRSSYNEQFF. The CDR3 bases are TGTGCCATCAGTGATGCGACAGGTCGAAGCTCCTACAATGAGCAGTTCTTC.

This chain uses TRBV29-1 with TRBJ1-5; maybe TRBD1 (5 bases). The V gene's germline CDR1 is SQVTM and CDR2 ANQGSEA. V lost 4 bases, J lost 6 bases, and 10 bases lay in between. This CDR3 comprises 12 residues. The CDR3 sequence: CSVGQGSQPQHF. The CDR3 DNA sequence: TGCAGCGTTGGGCAGGGAAGTCAGCCCCAGCATTTT.

This clonotype occurred many times. The rearrangement uses TRBV4-1 and TRBJ2-5; 7 nucleotides agree with TRBD2. This CDR3 region has 13 residues. Germline CDR1 MGHRA, CDR2 YSYEKL. V lost 4 bases, J lost 5 bases, and 4 bases stayed unmatched. CDR3 bases: TGCGCCAGCAGCCGGACTAGGGAGGAGACCCAGTACTTC. Its protein product is CASSRTREETQYF.

In this sample, this clonotype turned up many times. The chain joins TRBV4-1 to TRBJ2-5; 7 bases align to TRBD2. This CDR3 is built from 17 residues. V shed 5 bases, J shed 1 base, and the junction held 13 bases outside the gene matches. Germline V CDR1 and CDR2: MGHRA, YSYEKL. CDR3 sequence reads: CASSKTAGGRGQETQYF. DNA of the CDR3: TGCGCCAGCAGCAAAACGGCCGGAGGGAGGGGCCAAGAGACCCAGTACTTC.

This chain connects TRBV20-1 to TRBJ2-7, with TRBD1 identical over 8 bases. The J segment lost 4 bases and the V segment lost 6 bases, leaving 8 bases of the junction unmatched. The CDR3 contains 13 residues. Germline CDR1 DFQATT, CDR2 SNEGSKA (reference sequence). CDR3 sequence reads: CSASRGRLYEQYF. The CDR3 bases are TGCAGTGCCAGCAGGGGGCGCCTGTACGAGCAGTACTTC.

This clonotype was counted between two and nine times. The chain is built from TRBV2 and TRBJ2-3; 9 nucleotides align to TRBD1. Per germline, CDR1 SNHLY and CDR2 FYNNEI. V lost 5 bases and J lost 4; bases outside the gene matches: 4. The CDR3 consists of 14 residues. Here the CDR3 reads CASSWDREADTQYF. CDR3 nucleotides: TGTGCCAGCAGTTGGGACAGGGAGGCAGATACGCAGTATTTT.

This clonotype has a single count. The rearrangement links TRBV20-1 to TRBJ2-5, with TRBD2 identical over 10 bases. Germline V CDR1 and CDR2: DFQATT, SNEGSKA (reference sequence). The V segment lost 6 bases and the J segment 0 bases; nucleotides outside the gene matches: 10. This CDR3 is built from 16 residues. The CDR3 region is CSATGLASQHQETQYF. The CDR3 nucleotides are TGCAGTGCGACGGGACTAGCGAGCCAGCACCAAGAGACCCAGTACTTC.

The V gene is TRBV29-1, the J gene TRBJ2-3; TRBD2 matches at 7 bases. Trimming at V came to 7 bases and at J to 0 bases, leaving 10 bases not matched to a gene. The germline CDR1 and CDR2 sequences are SQVTM and ANQGSEA. The CDR3 runs 15 residues. CDR3 residues: CSDLADRTSTDTQYF. The CDR3 DNA follows: TGCAGCGACCTAGCGGACCGGACTAGCACAGATACGCAGTATTTT.

The V and J genes are TRBV6-5 and TRBJ1-2; D ambiguous. V was cut by 9 bases and J by 6 bases, with 5 bases left in between. This CDR3 is built from 9 residues. The germline V gene encodes CDR1 MNHEY and CDR2 SVGAGI. This chain's CDR3 is CARHDGYTF. DNA for the CDR3: TGTGCCAGGCATGATGGCTACACCTTC.

The table lists this clonotype with a few counts. V and J are TRBV6-4 and TRBJ2-5, with 11 positions matching TRBD2. CDR3 length: 19 residues. The V gene's germline CDR1 is MRHNA and CDR2 SNTAGT. V lost 0 bases and J lost 0; bases outside the gene matches: 9. CDR3 region: CASSDSGRLAGPYQETQYF. CDR3 nucleotide sequence: TGTGCCAGCAGTGACTCCGGACGACTAGCGGGGCCTTACCAAGAGACCCAGTACTTC.

This clonotype came up a few times. CDR3 sequence (DNA): TGTGCCAGCAGCCAATCGTCCGGGGAGACCCAGTACTTC. It specifies CASSQSSGETQYF. The V gene is TRBV4-2, the J gene TRBJ2-5; D is unresolved. Germline V gene sequence: CDR1 LGHNA, CDR2 YNFKEQ. This CDR3 comprises 13 residues. Deletions cut 2 bases from V and 5 bases from J, with 9 bases between.

This clonotype was observed many times. The V gene is TRBV7-9, the J gene TRBJ2-1; 9 bases line up with TRBD2. CDR3 length: 14 amino acids. Trimming took 4 bases from V and 4 from J; bases not matched to a gene: 2. The germline gives CDR1 SEHNR, CDR2 FQNEAQ (reference sequence). The CDR3 loop is CASSSGLAYNEQFF. CDR3 nucleotides: TGTGCCAGCAGCTCGGGACTAGCTTACAATGAGCAGTTCTTC.

This clonotype was counted only a few times. The J gene is TRBJ2-1, the V gene TRBV11-2; D perhaps matches TRBD2 (5 bases). Between the trimmed V and J ends, which lost 0 bases and 7 bases, there was a span of 16 bases. Germline loops: CDR1 SGHAT, CDR2 FQNNGV. The CDR3 spans 16 residues. The DNA of the CDR3 is TGTGCCAGCAGCTTAGATCGGATAGGAGGTAGGAATGAGCAGTTCTTC. Translated, it gives CASSLDRIGGRNEQFF. Filled out from reference TRBV11-2 and TRBJ2-1, the complete variable domain reads EAGVAQSPRYKIIEKRQSVAFWCNPISGHATLYWYQQILGQGPKLLIQFQNNGVVDDSQLPKDRFSAERLKGVDSTLKIQPAKLEDSAVYLCASSLDRIGGRNEQFFGPGTRLTVL.

This clonotype was detected a few times. Its ends do not fully match the called genes, so a read error is possible. This sequence joins TRBV29-1 and TRBJ2-2, with 7 bases fitting TRBD1. There are 12 residues in the CDR3. Germline CDR1 SQVTM, CDR2 ANQGSEA. CDR3 bases: TGCAGCGTGGGGACAGACACCTGGGAGCTGTTTTTT. Translating gives CSVGTDTWELFF.

The rearrangement uses TRBV7-2 and TRBJ1-5, with 10 nucleotides matching TRBD1. Germline V gene data show CDR1 as SGHTA and CDR2 as FQGNSA. The CDR3 length is 15 residues. Unmatched junction bases numbered 5, after V lost 5 bases and J lost 4 bases. The DNA of the CDR3 is TGTGCCAGCAGCCGGGACAGGGGAACTAATCAGCCCCAGCATTTT. As protein: CASSRDRGTNQPQHF.

The genes are TRBV7-2 and TRBJ2-3, with 10 bases lining up with TRBD2. This CDR3 spans 18 amino acids. V lost 5 bases and J lost 8; bases outside the gene matches: 19. The germline CDR1 and CDR2 sequences are SGHTA and FQGNSA. The CDR3 here is CASSQPHDLAGDPGTQYF. The CDR3 DNA reads as TGTGCCAGCAGCCAACCCCATGACCTAGCGGGAGATCCAGGTACGCAGTATTTT.

Of note for this clonotype: At one of its ends the junction is not consistent with the germline gene, which may arise from a read error. CDR3 amino acids: CASGLEGSAEAFF. CDR3 nucleotides: TGCGCCAGCGGCTTGGAGGGGAGTGCTGAAGCTTTCTTT. The chain links TRBV5-1 to TRBJ1-1; possible D gene TRBD1, 5 bases. CDR3 length equals 13 residues. The germline CDR1 and CDR2 sequences are SGHRS and YFSETQ.